This T cell receptor beta chain is drawn from a study of cytomegalovirus exposure and HLA in healthy donors. Germline V gene lookup returns CDR1 SNHLY and CDR2 FYNNEI. V was cut by 6 bases and J by 4 bases, with 12 bases left in between. This CDR3 contains 13 residues. Amplification used 60 Vbeta primers and 13 Jbeta primers. Assay: immunoSEQ multiplex PCR; the TCRdb copy retains only in-frame clones and omits some. In the table there are roughly 100,000 clones, around 74% of which are singletons. Study results and limitations: In an earlier analysis, most TCR beta V segments were productive about 87% or about 30% of the time. It was reported in a later analysis that an Asian-associated ancestry cluster showed fewer N-insertions than the approximately 700-donor mean. The authors reported that TCR beta sequences could predict HLA-A and HLA-B alleles. These predictions were accurate for most subjects in the first cohort. A cluster of highly shared sequence variants was likely a sequencing artifact.

A word on this clone: The antigen is undetermined.

Specimen: PBMCs. The clonotype originates from a woman aged 40 to 49 in good health and CMV-seropositive. J is TRBJ1-2 and V is TRBV2; D unresolved. The CDR3 spells CASRGWGVYGYTF. The CDR3 bases are TGTGCCAGCAGGGGATGGGGAGTCTATGGCTACACCTTC. Full variable domain (outside the CDR3, taken from reference TRBV2 and TRBJ1-2): EPEVTQTPSHQVTQMGQEVILRCVPISNHLYFYWYRQILGQKVEFLVSFYNNEISEKSEIFDDQFSVERPDGSNFTLKIRSTKLEDSAMYFCASRGWGVYGYTFGSGTRLTVV.